The TCR beta chain under discussion was sequenced for a study of blood T cells in healthy people across ages. This clonotype was detected a few times. Then a second PCR, running roughly 7 to 11 cycles, was carried out with a sample-barcoded 5' primer and a J-beta primer mix. In TCRdb, the 5' RACE reads were re-called with MiXCR into one record per CDR3 protein. The data contain around 600,000 distinct CDR3 sequences, 40% to 50% of them singletons. Losses at the gene ends were 10 bases for V and 7 bases for J; bases not matched to a gene: 16. The length of the CDR3 is 15 residues. Germline V gene data show CDR1 as MNHEY and CDR2 as SVGEGT.

This receptor was identified in a man aged 80 or over in good health. The rearrangement links TRBV6-2 or TRBV6-3 to TRBJ2-1; 7 positions match TRBD1. The sample taken for sequencing was blood. CDR3 sequence: CAIRGRPTGKNEQFF. DNA of the CDR3: TGTGCCATCCGAGGAAGACCGACAGGGAAAAATGAGCAGTTCTTC.